This TCR beta chain was documented in a study of blood T cells in healthy people across ages. Overall study findings and caveats: Strong correlation linked observed beta diversity and percent naive T cells.

With regard to this clonotype: The target antigen is unknown.

Donor samples were obtained from healthy Caucasian individuals from Russia, aged roughly 6 to 95. Primed by a sample-barcoded 5' primer and a J-beta primer mix, a second PCR proceeded for roughly 7 to 11 cycles. TCRdb independently ran MiXCR on the 5' RACE reads; one entry per CDR3 protein. The repertoire holds around 1.5 million distinct CDR3 sequences, with around 59% as singletons. Trimming removed 2 bases from V and 8 bases from J, with 12 bases in between. The CDR3 loop spans 13 amino acids. The chain employs TRBV12-3 or TRBV12-4 and TRBJ1-2, with no clear D. This TCR was sampled from a man aged 18-30 years in good health. Material: blood. CDR3 DNA sequence: TGTGCCAGCAGTTTAATGGGTCGTGGAGGCTACACCTTC. Translated: CASSLMGRGGYTF.